The 8 T cell receptor beta chains given below trace back to one sample, sequenced in a study of T cells in Graves' hyperthyroidism and ophthalmopathy. TCR beta CDR3 regions were amplified from RNA. Using the HTBI primer set, a first-round RT-PCR was run on the TCR CDR3. Via MiXCR, TCRdb re-called the multiplex PCR reads, giving one row per CDR3 protein. The sample has 300,000 to 400,000 distinct CDR3 sequences, under 15% seen once. Source material: blood. The receptors shown here come from a woman aged 18-29 years with Graves' hyperthyroidism.

This clonotype occurred many times. The rearrangement joins TRBV28 to TRBJ1-2, with 9 nucleotides matching TRBD1. Germline V gene data show CDR1 as MDHEN and CDR2 as SYDVKM. This CDR3 region has 13 residues. V lost 6 bases to trimming and J lost 4 bases; unmatched junction nucleotides: 3. In DNA, the CDR3 is TGTGCCAGCAGGGGACAGGGAATCTATGGCTACACCTTC. It translates to CASRGQGIYGYTF.

This clonotype occurred many times. Its ends do not fully match the called genes, so a read error is possible. The gene calls are TRBV7-7 and TRBJ2-2, with D unclear. Germline V gene lookup returns CDR1 SSHAT and CDR2 FNYEAQ (reference sequence). CDR3 size: 15 residues. CDR3 sequence: CASSLGVGPTGELFF. CDR3 nucleotide sequence: TGTGCTAGCAGCTTAGGCGTCGGTCCCACCGGGGAGCTGTTTTTT.

This clonotype was detected a few times. CDR3 sequence: CASSYGRGLYEQYF. The CDR3 bases are TGTGCCAGCAGTTACGGTAGGGGGCTTTACGAGCAGTACTTC. V is TRBV6-9 and J is TRBJ2-7; 7 nucleotides align to TRBD1. The CDR3 runs to 14 residues. V trimming: 3 bases; J trimming: 4 bases; junction bases outside the gene matches: 6. CDR1 and CDR2 from the germline V gene are MNHGY and SVAAGI.

The table lists this clonotype with many counts. This chain joins TRBV28 and TRBJ2-2, with no clear D. Germline-derived CDR1 and CDR2 are MDHEN and SYDVKM. This CDR3 has 15 residues. With 2 bases removed from V and 0 bases from J, the gap between germline ends came to 7 bases. CDR3 amino acids: CASSLPGSNTGELFF. The CDR3 coding sequence is TGTGCCAGCAGTTTACCAGGTTCGAACACCGGGGAGCTGTTTTTT. Full variable domain (missing parts from reference TRBV28 and TRBJ2-2): DVKVTQSSRYLVKRTGEKVFLECVQDMDHENMFWYRQDPGLGLRLIYFSYDVKMKEKGDIPEGYSVSREKKERFSLILESASTNQTSMYLCASSLPGSNTGELFFGEGSRLTVL.

Ten or more counts support this clonotype. The CDR3 sequence: CASSLRSGYEQYF. The CDR3 DNA reads TGTGCCAGCAGCTTACGGTCAGGGTACGAGCAGTACTTC. The genes are TRBV7-9 and TRBJ2-7, with a tentative D call TRBD1 (5 bases). The CDR3 has 13 residues. The germline V gene encodes CDR1 SEHNR and CDR2 FQNEAQ (reference sequence). The germline V and J ends were trimmed by 2 bases and 4 bases, with 9 bases remaining between them.

This clonotype was counted many times. The rearrangement links TRBV12-3 or TRBV12-4 to TRBJ2-7; perhaps TRBD2 as D (5 bases). The CDR3 loop spans 14 amino acids. The ends were cut back, 6 bases at V and 3 bases at J, with 15 bases in the middle. CDR3 DNA sequence: TGTGCCAGCAGACTCGCGGGTCCCATCTACGAGCAGTACTTC. As protein: CASRLAGPIYEQYF.

The gene calls are TRBV20-1 and TRBJ1-5; 7 nucleotides agree with TRBD1. The CDR3 runs to 14 residues. With V trimmed by 6 bases and J by 7 bases, 12 bases remained unmatched. CDR1 and CDR2 (germline): DFQATT, SNEGSKA (reference sequence). The CDR3 loop is CSARGGQPHQPQHF. The DNA for the CDR3 is TGCAGTGCCAGGGGGGGGCAGCCTCACCAGCCCCAGCATTTT.

This clonotype was seen many times. The chain joins TRBV18 to TRBJ2-1, with 11 positions matching TRBD2. This CDR3 has 16 amino acids. The V segment lost 4 bases and the J segment 6 bases; nucleotides outside the gene matches: 8. Germline V gene data show CDR1 as KGHSH and CDR2 as LQKENI. CDR3: CASSLYSGRAANEQFF. The CDR3 coding sequence is TGTGCCAGCTCACTTTATAGCGGGAGGGCCGCCAATGAGCAGTTCTTC.